These 26 T cell receptor beta chains were sequenced from one sample in a study of CD8 T cells in ankylosing spondylitis (dated by TCRdb to the late 2010s). These TCRs are of unknown antigen specificity. The method was 5' RACE. Sequencing relied on an Illumina HiSeq 2500. TCRdb trimmed public reads at Q25 via fastp, called clones via MiXCR and kept in-frame beta chains. Rows are unified per CDR3 protein, each entry keeping the most common DNA and genes. This sample has fewer than 750,000 distinct CDR3 sequences in its table, and 19% of those were observed once. Clones ranked in the top ten supply approximately 18% of the sample. Beyond this particular receptor, the publication reports: A TCR beta motif made up of under ten highly homologous amino acid variants appeared to be characteristic of blood from ankylosing spondylitis patients.

The sample consisted of blood, either unsorted or a sorted T cell fraction (not recorded which). Source of these receptors: a male donor with ankylosing spondylitis.

This clonotype was detected once. The rearrangement joins TRBV27 to TRBJ1-1; 10 nucleotides line up with TRBD1. The CDR3 contains 15 residues. V trimming: 6 bases; J trimming: 11 bases; junction bases outside the gene matches: 15. Per germline, CDR1 MNHEY and CDR2 SMNVEV (reference sequence). CDR3 loop: CASSPILDRGFWAFF. The CDR3 DNA reads as TGTGCCAGCAGCCCTATCCTGGACAGGGGGTTTTGGGCTTTCTTT.

In nucleotides, the CDR3 is TGCAGCGTTGAAGGTCGAGTTCTCTCCACTGAAGCTTTCTTT. It specifies CSVEGRVLSTEAFF. J is TRBJ1-1 and V is TRBV29-1; no definite D call. Germline CDR1 reads SQVTM; CDR2 reads ANQGSEA. V was pared by 1 base and J by 4 bases, with 13 bases between. The CDR3 has 14 amino acids.

The J gene is TRBJ2-6, the V gene TRBV18; D call uncertain. Germline V gene lookup returns CDR1 KGHSH and CDR2 LQKENI. The V end lost 3 bases, the J end lost 0 bases, and 12 bases lay between the germline ends. This CDR3 region has 17 residues. In DNA, the CDR3 is TGTGCCAGCTCACCGTCCCCAGGATCCTCTGGGGCCAACGTCCTGACTTTC. Translation: CASSPSPGSSGANVLTF.

This clonotype occurred a few times. V usage is TRBV5-1 and J usage is TRBJ2-1; TRBD1 aligns across 7 bases. The CDR3 length is 15 residues. The germline V gene encodes CDR1 SGHRS and CDR2 YFSETQ. Germline trimming cut 5 bases from V and 6 bases from J; bases unmatched to any gene: 11. The CDR3 spells CASRPRAGDSNEQFF. The CDR3, as DNA: TGCGCCAGCAGACCGCGGGCAGGGGACAGCAATGAGCAGTTCTTC.

V usage is TRBV2 and J usage is TRBJ2-1, with 10 nucleotides matching TRBD1. Trimming took 3 bases from V and 9 from J; bases not matched to a gene: 11. The CDR3 sequence is 16 residues long. In germline, CDR1 is SNHLY, CDR2 FYNNEI. The CDR3 nucleotides are TGTGCCAGCAGTGACGAGGGGGACAGGGGCCTTAGTGAGCAGTTCTTC. Translated: CASSDEGDRGLSEQFF. Based on the CDR3 plus reference TRBV2 and TRBJ2-1, the full variable domain is EPEVTQTPSHQVTQMGQEVILRCVPISNHLYFYWYRQILGQKVEFLVSFYNNEISEKSEIFDDQFSVERPDGSNFTLKIRSTKLEDSAMYFCASSDEGDRGLSEQFFGPGTRLTVL.

This chain links TRBV20-1 with TRBJ2-1; 8 positions agree with TRBD2. The CDR3 runs 14 residues. Germline CDR1 is DFQATT and CDR2 is SNEGSKA (reference sequence). The ends lost 6 bases at V and 8 bases at J; junction bases unmatched: 12. CDR3 sequence: CSAPSGRGGDEQFF. The CDR3, as DNA: TGCAGTGCCCCAAGCGGGAGAGGAGGAGATGAGCAGTTCTTC.

This chain uses TRBV6-1 with TRBJ2-1, with TRBD2 matching over 8 bases. The CDR3 is made up of 14 amino acids. Trimming took 6 bases from V and 4 from J; bases not matched to a gene: 5. Germline CDR1 MNHNS, CDR2 SASEGT. The CDR3, as DNA: TGTGCCAGCAGACGGGAGGGCCTATACAATGAGCAGTTCTTC. Translated: CASRREGLYNEQFF.

V is TRBV20-1 and J is TRBJ2-3; 9 bases are shared with TRBD2. This CDR3 has 19 amino acids. V lost 1 base and J lost 1; bases outside the gene matches: 15. Germline V gives CDR1 DFQATT, CDR2 SNEGSKA (reference sequence). CDR3 amino acids: CSARVMGGGRARGTDTQYF. The DNA for the CDR3 is TGCAGTGCTAGAGTCATGGGAGGCGGGAGGGCCCGTGGCACAGATACGCAGTATTTT.

This clonotype was observed a few times. The V call is TRBV4-1, the J call TRBJ2-3; the D is unclear. The CDR3 has 17 amino acids. V lost 1 base, J lost 5 bases, and 19 bases lay in between. Germline CDR1 MGHRA, CDR2 YSYEKL. The CDR3 region is CASSQVATPLFGDTQYF. The CDR3 DNA is TGCGCCAGCAGCCAAGTCGCCACTCCTCTGTTTGGAGATACGCAGTATTTT.

This chain connects TRBV18 to TRBJ1-6, with D possibly being TRBD1 (5 bases). This CDR3 is 15 amino acids long. CDR1 and CDR2 (germline): KGHSH, LQKENI. Trimming removed 0 bases from V and 11 bases from J, with 14 bases in between. The CDR3 DNA sequence: TGTGCCAGCTCACCACCGGTCGGGGCTAGTGCACCCCTCCACTTT. Protein: CASSPPVGASAPLHF.

The chain is built from TRBV28 and TRBJ2-2; a possible D gene is TRBD1 (5 bases). The V and J ends lost 3 bases and 7 bases respectively, with 9 bases between them. The germline V gene has CDR1 MDHEN and CDR2 SYDVKM. The CDR3 has 13 residues. In DNA form, the CDR3 reads TGTGCCAGCAGTTTTTCAGGGCGCGGGGAGCTGTTTTTT. Translated: CASSFSGRGELFF.

The V gene is TRBV20-1, the J gene TRBJ1-2; 9 nucleotides agree with TRBD1. The germline gives CDR1 DFQATT, CDR2 SNEGSKA (reference sequence). The ends lost 4 bases at V and 5 bases at J; junction bases unmatched: 11. The CDR3 runs to 15 residues. The CDR3 DNA follows: TGCAGTGCTACTACCGGGACAGGGCTCCGATATGGCTACACCTTC. This translates into CSATTGTGLRYGYTF.

V and J are TRBV20-1 and TRBJ2-7; 9 positions match TRBD2. The CDR3 covers 14 residues. V shed 3 bases and J 4 bases; nucleotides not matched to a gene: 7. Germline V CDR1 and CDR2: DFQATT, SNEGSKA (reference sequence). The CDR3 DNA is TGCAGTGCTAGTAACGAGCGGGGGGCATACGAGCAGTACTTC. Protein: CSASNERGAYEQYF.

In its sample, this clonotype was seen a few times. This chain uses TRBV27 with TRBJ2-1, with D tentatively TRBD2 (6 bases). CDR3 size: 15 residues. Germline lookup yields CDR1 MNHEY and CDR2 SMNVEV (reference sequence). Between the trimmed V and J ends, which lost 8 bases and 0 bases, there was a span of 14 bases. The CDR3 DNA follows: TGTGCCAGCCGACTAGGACTCAGCTCCTACAATGAGCAGTTCTTC. As protein: CASRLGLSSYNEQFF.

Ten or more counts support this clonotype. The rearrangement uses TRBV29-1 and TRBJ2-3; TRBD2 is a possible D gene (7 bases). The CDR3 loop spans 14 amino acids. Trimming left V 5 bases short and J 4 bases short, with 16 bases between. Per the germline V gene, CDR1 is SQVTM and CDR2 is ANQGSEA. The CDR3 DNA sequence: TGCAGCGTTCCTGGGGGCGGGAGCGCAGATACGCAGTATTTT. Residues: CSVPGGGSADTQYF.

This chain uses TRBV16 with TRBJ1-1; 8 nucleotides agree with TRBD1. The CDR3 is made up of 13 amino acids. Per germline, CDR1 KGHSY and CDR2 FQNENV. The ends lost 0 bases at V and 9 bases at J; junction bases unmatched: 3. DNA for the CDR3: TGTGCCAGCAGCCAATCGGGCAGGGGGCAAGCTTTCTTT. It specifies CASSQSGRGQAFF.

V and J are TRBV7-2 and TRBJ2-7, with D possibly matching TRBD2 (5 bases). Trimming left V 4 bases short and J 2 bases short, with 15 bases between. CDR3 length: 15 residues. Germline lookup yields CDR1 SGHTA and CDR2 FQGNSA. CDR3 sequence: CASSSPGIATYEQYF. The CDR3 bases are TGTGCCAGCAGCTCGCCCGGGATAGCAACCTACGAGCAGTACTTC.

The V and J genes are TRBV5-6 and TRBJ2-7; 7 bases are shared with TRBD1. The junction had 8 bases not matched to a gene; V was cut back by 3 bases and J by 2 bases. The germline CDR1 and CDR2 sequences are SGHDT and YYEEEE. The CDR3 sequence is 15 residues long. The CDR3 DNA is TGTGCCAGCAGCTCGACCCGACAGGGTACCTACGAGCAGTACTTC. It encodes CASSSTRQGTYEQYF. Using reference TRBV5-6 and TRBJ2-7 for the parts outside the CDR3, the full variable domain is DAGVTQSPTHLIKTRGQQVTLRCSPKSGHDTVSWYQQALGQGPQFIFQYYEEEERQRGNFPDRFSGHQFPNYSSELNVNALLLGDSALYLCASSSTRQGTYEQYFGPGTRLTVT.

This clonotype has just a few counts. This sequence joins TRBV7-3 and TRBJ2-1; D might be TRBD2 (5 bases). CDR1 SGHTA and CDR2 FQGTGA come from the germline V gene. Deletions cut 5 bases from V and 4 bases from J, with 15 bases between. The CDR3 contains 15 residues. Written as DNA, the CDR3 is TGTGCCAGCAGCCCCTCGGGAAGCATTTACAATGAGCAGTTCTTC. Translated, it gives CASSPSGSIYNEQFF.

This sequence joins TRBV24-1 and TRBJ1-2, with D unclear. CDR1 is KGHDR and CDR2 is SFDVKD in the germline V gene. The CDR3 is made up of 14 amino acids. Trimming cost V 3 bases and J 8 bases, with 15 bases left between them. CDR3 amino acids: CATSDPGKGEGYTF. As DNA, the CDR3 is TGTGCCACCAGTGATCCCGGGAAGGGAGAAGGCTACACCTTC.

This clonotype was recorded a few times. The chain joins TRBV2 to TRBJ2-1, with D uncertain. Trimming took off 0 bases at V and 6 bases at J, with 6 bases between the two ends. In germline, CDR1 is SNHLY, CDR2 FYNNEI. The CDR3 runs to 13 residues. CDR3 region: CASSEAVVNEQFF. In DNA, the CDR3 is TGTGCCAGCAGTGAAGCGGTGGTCAATGAGCAGTTCTTC.

This clonotype was recorded many times. The V and J genes are TRBV18 and TRBJ2-5; 10 nucleotides agree with TRBD1. Germline V gene sequence: CDR1 KGHSH, CDR2 LQKENI. This CDR3 comprises 13 residues. J gave up 5 bases and V 8 bases, and 5 bases lay outside the gene matches. Here the CDR3 reads CASSPGQGETQYF. CDR3 coding DNA: TGTGCCAGCAGCCCGGGACAGGGGGAGACCCAGTACTTC.

This clonotype occurred a few times. The genes are TRBV4-2 and TRBJ2-1, with a weak D call TRBD2 (6 bases). In germline, CDR1 is LGHNA, CDR2 YNFKEQ. With 0 bases removed from V and 14 bases from J, the gap between germline ends came to 20 bases. The CDR3 is 15 amino acids. DNA for the CDR3: TGTGCCAGCAGCCAAGAGATCGAGGGAGGAAGGGCGAAGTTCTTC. It specifies CASSQEIEGGRAKFF.

This clonotype was counted at least ten times. This chain uses TRBV12-3 or TRBV12-4 with TRBJ2-5, with 9 bases lining up with TRBD1. The CDR3 has 13 amino acids. Losses at the gene ends were 6 bases for V and 5 bases for J; bases not matched to a gene: 4. The CDR3 DNA sequence: TGTGCCAGCAGGCGGGGACAGGGCGAGACCCAGTACTTC. It is translated as CASRRGQGETQYF.

On this clonotype: Given a much more abundant clone one base away, this may be a read error. This sequence joins TRBV2 and TRBJ2-3, with 10 bases matching TRBD1. From germline, CDR1 is SNHLY and CDR2 FYNNEI. V was clipped by 7 bases and J by 3 bases; unmatched bases: 1. The CDR3 runs 13 residues. The CDR3 bases are TGTGCCAGCAAGGGACAGGGGACAGATACGCAGTATTTT. Amino acids: CASKGQGTDTQYF.

This clonotype has just a few counts. The chain employs TRBV10-3 and TRBJ1-5; the D is unclear. The germline V gene has CDR1 ENHRY and CDR2 SYGVKD. The ends were cut back, 2 bases at V and 2 bases at J, with 13 bases in the middle. CDR3 length: 16 residues. The CDR3 protein is CAISERKGTGNQPQHF. The CDR3 bases are TGTGCCATCAGTGAGCGAAAGGGTACGGGCAATCAGCCCCAGCATTTT.